This T cell receptor beta chain is from a study of blood T cell repertoires in COVID-19. For the study at large: The samples span acute and convalescent COVID-19 from the United States, Italy and Spain. The cDNA or gDNA used as material had been derived from T cells, B-cell-depleted T cells, or PBMCs.

In the original workflow: Reference gene primers were amplified, and this amplification served to estimate nucleated cell counts. Assay used: immunoSEQ multiplex PCR; TCRdb lists only in-frame clones, some missing. V and J calls and clone size are those listed in that table; D and trimming were worked out from the DNA. Altogether some 270,000 clones are present, roughly nine tenths being singletons, with the ten largest covering around 8.8%. The V end lost 6 bases, the J end lost 8 bases, and 16 bases lay between the germline ends. The CDR3 spans 13 residues. Germline CDR1 MRHNA, CDR2 SNTAGT. This TCR derives from a man aged 35-49 years with active or convalescent COVID-19. The rearrangement links TRBV6-4 to TRBJ1-2, with TRBD1 as a possible D gene (6 bases). The sample was peripheral blood. The CDR3 DNA follows: TGTGCCAGCAGCCCAACACAGGGATGGGGCTACACCTTC. Its protein is CASSPTQGWGYTF.